The T cell receptor beta chain described here comes from a study of T cells in localized non-small cell lung cancer. The repertoire was sequenced with immunoSEQ multiplex PCR; TCRdb's copy has only in-frame clones and lacks some. Here the sample spans some 25,000 clones, roughly 90% being singletons. This clone was recorded once. The receptor was derived from a female donor older than 55 with stage II squamous cell lung carcinoma. The sequenced sample was peripheral blood, obtained before any cancer treatment.

Here the CDR3 reads CASSLAQTSGGGETQYF. CDR3 nucleotides: TGCGCCAGCAGCTTGGCCCAGACCAGCGGGGGCGGAGAGACCCAGTACTTC. V usage is TRBV5-1 and J usage is TRBJ2-5, with 8 bases lining up with TRBD2. Trimming cost V 0 bases and J 4 bases; bases outside gene matches: 11. The CDR3 loop spans 17 amino acids. The germline V gene has CDR1 SGHRS and CDR2 YFSETQ. The whole variable domain, filled in from reference TRBV5-1 and TRBJ2-5, reads KAGVTQTPRYLIKTRGQQVTLSCSPISGHRSVSWYQQTPGQGLQFLFEYFSETQRNKGNFPGRFSGRQFSNSRSEMNVSTLELGDSALYLCASSLAQTSGGGETQYFGPGTRLLVL.